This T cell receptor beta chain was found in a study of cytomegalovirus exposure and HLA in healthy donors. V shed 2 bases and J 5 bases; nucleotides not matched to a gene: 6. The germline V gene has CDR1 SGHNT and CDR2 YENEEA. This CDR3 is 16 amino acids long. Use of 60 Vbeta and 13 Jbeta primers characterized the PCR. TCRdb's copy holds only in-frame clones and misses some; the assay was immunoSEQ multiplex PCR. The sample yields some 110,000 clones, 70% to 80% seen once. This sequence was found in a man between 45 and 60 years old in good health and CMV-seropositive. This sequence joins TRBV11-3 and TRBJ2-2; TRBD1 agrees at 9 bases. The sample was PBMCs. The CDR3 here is CASSLYGTGKTGELFF. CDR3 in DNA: TGTGCCAGCAGCTTATATGGGACAGGGAAGACCGGGGAGCTGTTTTTT.